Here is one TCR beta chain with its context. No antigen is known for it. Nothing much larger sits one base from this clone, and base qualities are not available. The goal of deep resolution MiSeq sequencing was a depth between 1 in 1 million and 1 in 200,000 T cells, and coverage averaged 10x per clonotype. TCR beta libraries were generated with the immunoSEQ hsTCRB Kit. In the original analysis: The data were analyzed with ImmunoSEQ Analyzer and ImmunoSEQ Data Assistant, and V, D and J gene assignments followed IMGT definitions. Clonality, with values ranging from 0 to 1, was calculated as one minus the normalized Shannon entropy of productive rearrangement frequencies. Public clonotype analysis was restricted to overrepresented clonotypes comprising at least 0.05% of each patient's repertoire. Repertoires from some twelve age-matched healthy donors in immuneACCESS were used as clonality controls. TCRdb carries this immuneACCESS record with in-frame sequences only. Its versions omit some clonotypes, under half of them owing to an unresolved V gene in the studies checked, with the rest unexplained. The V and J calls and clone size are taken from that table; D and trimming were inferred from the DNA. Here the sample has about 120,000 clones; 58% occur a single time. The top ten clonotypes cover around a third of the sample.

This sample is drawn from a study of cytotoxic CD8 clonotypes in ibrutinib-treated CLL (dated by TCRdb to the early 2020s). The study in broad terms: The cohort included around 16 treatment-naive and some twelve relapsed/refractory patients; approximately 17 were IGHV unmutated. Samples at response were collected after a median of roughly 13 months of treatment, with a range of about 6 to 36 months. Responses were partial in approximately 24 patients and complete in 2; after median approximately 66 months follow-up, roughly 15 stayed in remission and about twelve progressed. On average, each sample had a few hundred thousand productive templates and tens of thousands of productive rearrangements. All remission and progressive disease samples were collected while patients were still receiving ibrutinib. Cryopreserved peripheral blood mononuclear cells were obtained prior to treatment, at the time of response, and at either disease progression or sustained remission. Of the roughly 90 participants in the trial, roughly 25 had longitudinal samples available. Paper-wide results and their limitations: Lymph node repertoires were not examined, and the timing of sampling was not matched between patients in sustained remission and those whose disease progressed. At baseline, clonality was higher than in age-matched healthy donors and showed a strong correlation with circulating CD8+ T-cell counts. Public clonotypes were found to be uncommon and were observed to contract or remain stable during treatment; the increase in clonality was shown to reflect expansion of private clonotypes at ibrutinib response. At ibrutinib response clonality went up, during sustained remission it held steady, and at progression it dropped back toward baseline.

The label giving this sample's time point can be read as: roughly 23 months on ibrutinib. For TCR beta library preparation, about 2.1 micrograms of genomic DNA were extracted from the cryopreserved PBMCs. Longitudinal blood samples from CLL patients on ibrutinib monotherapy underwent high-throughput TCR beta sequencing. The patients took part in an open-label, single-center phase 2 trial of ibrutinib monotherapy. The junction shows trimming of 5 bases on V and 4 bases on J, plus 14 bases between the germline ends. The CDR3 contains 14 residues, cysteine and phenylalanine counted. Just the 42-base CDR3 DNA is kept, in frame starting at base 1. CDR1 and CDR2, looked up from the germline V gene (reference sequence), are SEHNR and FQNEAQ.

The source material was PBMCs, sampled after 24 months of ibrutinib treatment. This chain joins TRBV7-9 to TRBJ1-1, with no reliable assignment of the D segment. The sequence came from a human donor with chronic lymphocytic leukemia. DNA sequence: TGTGCCAGCAGCCCGGAGGTTGATGGCACTGAAGCTTTCTTT. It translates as CASSPEVDGTEAFF.